This note documents a single T cell receptor beta chain sequence. Its specificity is not known. This sample was included in a study of tumor and adjacent non-tumor tissue in lung cancer. Study-level background: Aged roughly 31 to 85 years, patients included 10 men and 4 or 5 women with stage I to III disease.

The library came from three nested PCR rounds adapted from ARM-PCR protocols. TCRdb used MiXCR to reprocess the multiplex PCR reads, holding one entry per CDR3 protein. The repertoire holds roughly 81,000 distinct CDR3 sequences, with about three fifths as singletons. The study, taken as a whole, reports: TCR diversity was significantly greater in tumor than normal lung tissue. Tumor repertoires had a smaller top 100 clone share than normal lung.

The template was RNA from unsorted bulk tissue. V was clipped by 5 bases and J by 1 base, with 11 bases between them. Germline V lookup: CDR1 DFQATT, CDR2 SNEGSKA (reference sequence). The CDR3 contains 13 residues. V is TRBV20-1 and J is TRBJ1-1, with D perhaps TRBD1 (6 bases). The sequence derives from a man between 65 and 85 years old with non-small cell lung cancer. The specimen sequenced was lung tumor tissue. The CDR3 nucleotides read TGCAGTGCTGGAGGGGGGGGGAACACTGAAGCTTTCTTT. It codes for CSAGGGGNTEAFF.